The 25 T cell receptor beta chains below all came from one sample that was sequenced in a study of cytomegalovirus exposure and HLA in healthy donors. The primer mix had 60 Vbeta and 13 Jbeta primers. Sequenced by immunoSEQ multiplex PCR; TCRdb stores in-frame clones only, minus some. The sample has about 180,000 clones; 80% are singletons. Sequencing was carried out using PBMCs. These receptor sequences come from a man aged 25 to 40 in good health and CMV-seropositive.

The rearrangement joins TRBV2 to TRBJ2-3; TRBD2 agrees at 9 bases. Germline trimming cut 8 bases from V and 6 bases from J; bases unmatched to any gene: 12. The length of the CDR3 is 15 residues. CDR1 is SNHLY, CDR2 FYNNEI, per germline. In DNA form, the CDR3 reads TGTGCCAGCGAAAGCGGGGGGACCCCAGGCGATACGCAGTATTTT. Its translation is CASESGGTPGDTQYF.

The rearrangement uses TRBV28 and TRBJ1-5; D remains ambiguous. V was cut by 3 bases and J by 3 bases, with 6 bases left in between. The CDR3 runs 13 residues. CDR1 is MDHEN, CDR2 SYDVKM, per germline. CDR3 protein: CASSLRVNQPQHF. DNA of the CDR3: TGTGCCAGCAGTTTGAGAGTCAATCAGCCCCAGCATTTT.

The V call is TRBV9, the J call TRBJ2-1; 10 nucleotides match TRBD2. J lost 10 bases, V lost 0 bases, and 7 bases had no gene match. The germline gives CDR1 SGDLS, CDR2 YYNGEE. The CDR3 extends over 15 amino acids. CDR3 sequence reads: CASSVDSGGPGEQFF. CDR3 nucleotides: TGTGCCAGCAGCGTAGATAGCGGGGGGCCCGGGGAGCAGTTCTTC.

The chain has TRBV9 and TRBJ2-3; 11 bases are a match to TRBD2. The V gene's germline CDR1 is SGDLS and CDR2 YYNGEE. The CDR3 loop spans 19 amino acids. Unmatched junction bases numbered 13, after V lost 4 bases and J lost 0 bases. Here the CDR3 reads CASSPGGGTSGTSTDTQYF. CDR3 DNA: TGTGCCAGCAGCCCCGGAGGAGGGACTAGCGGAACTAGCACAGATACGCAGTATTTT.

This sequence joins TRBV7-2 and TRBJ2-7, with D uncertain. The CDR3 has 13 amino acids. V gave up 1 base and J gave up 4 bases, with 8 bases separating them. Looked up from germline, CDR1 is SGHTA and CDR2 is FQGNSA. CDR3 coding DNA: TGTGCCAGCAGCTTAGGGCAGTTATACGAGCAGTACTTC. The encoded protein is CASSLGQLYEQYF. Full variable domain (rest looked up from reference TRBV7-2 and TRBJ2-7): GAGVSQSPSNKVTEKGKDVELRCDPISGHTALYWYRQSLGQGLEFLIYFQGNSAPDKSGLPSDRFSAERTGGSVSTLTIQRTQQEDSAVYLCASSLGQLYEQYFGPGTRLTVT.

J is TRBJ1-1 and V is TRBV7-2; no clear D. Trimming removed 1 base at V and 4 bases at J, with 7 bases between. Germline CDR1 and CDR2: SGHTA and FQGNSA. The CDR3 loop spans 13 amino acids. In DNA form, the CDR3 reads TGTGCCAGCAGCTTAGGGCGGGTCACTGAAGCTTTCTTT. As protein: CASSLGRVTEAFF.

V and J are TRBV27 and TRBJ2-3; D unresolved. Germline CDR1 reads MNHEY; CDR2 reads SMNVEV (reference sequence). The length of the CDR3 is 13 residues. V gave up 6 bases and J gave up 2 bases, with 9 bases separating them. The CDR3, as DNA: TGTGCCAGCAGGCCCCTAATCACAGATACGCAGTATTTT. It is translated as CASRPLITDTQYF.

This sequence joins TRBV4-1 and TRBJ1-1, with 8 bases aligning to TRBD1. Losses at the gene ends were 2 bases for V and 8 bases for J; bases not matched to a gene: 7. CDR1 MGHRA and CDR2 YSYEKL come from the germline V gene. This CDR3 region has 14 residues. For the CDR3, the DNA is TGCGCCAGCAGCCAACAACAGGGGGTTGGGGAAGCTTTCTTT. Protein sequence: CASSQQQGVGEAFF.

This clone occurred a few times. The chain links TRBV29-1 to TRBJ1-1; tentatively, D is TRBD1 (6 bases). The V end lost 7 bases, the J end lost 5 bases, and 17 bases lay between the germline ends. Germline-derived CDR1 and CDR2 are SQVTM and ANQGSEA. The CDR3 is 13 residues long. The CDR3 loop reads CSATSGEGTEAFF. CDR3 DNA: TGCAGCGCGACGTCAGGGGAGGGGACTGAAGCTTTCTTT.

The rearrangement joins TRBV27 to TRBJ2-1, with D uncertain. The ends were cut back, 6 bases at V and 4 bases at J, with 10 bases in the middle. CDR3 size: 13 residues. CDR1 MNHEY and CDR2 SMNVEV come from the germline V gene (reference sequence). The CDR3 reads CASSLNPYNEQFF. The CDR3 DNA sequence: TGTGCCAGCAGCCTAAATCCGTACAATGAGCAGTTCTTC.

This clone was seen only once. The V gene is TRBV9, the J gene TRBJ2-5; TRBD2 matches at 13 bases. V lost 4 bases, J lost 5 bases, and 17 bases stayed unmatched. The germline V gene encodes CDR1 SGDLS and CDR2 YYNGEE. The CDR3 spans 19 residues. The CDR3 region has the DNA TGTGCCAGCAGCTCTGGGACTAGCGGGATGGGGACGACATCGGAGACCCAGTACTTC. Amino acid sequence: CASSSGTSGMGTTSETQYF.

The rearrangement uses TRBV15 and TRBJ1-4, with a weak D call TRBD1 (6 bases). With 3 bases removed from V and 1 base from J, the gap between germline ends came to 6 bases. In germline, CDR1 is LNHNV, CDR2 YYDKDF (reference sequence). The CDR3 spans 14 residues. CDR3 residues: CATSRDRTNEKLFF. CDR3 nucleotide sequence: TGTGCCACCAGCAGGGACAGAACTAATGAAAAACTGTTTTTT.

The chain joins TRBV25-1 to TRBJ1-2; D is perhaps TRBD1 (5 bases). V lost 7 bases, J lost 6 bases, and 21 bases lay in between. Germline-derived CDR1 and CDR2 are MGHDK and SYGVNS. The CDR3 has 15 residues. The CDR3 region is CASTSSRDRDNGYTF. CDR3 sequence (DNA): TGTGCCAGCACCTCCAGCAGGGATCGTGACAATGGCTACACCTTC.

The chain has TRBV5-4 and TRBJ2-3, with D possibly being TRBD1 (6 bases). Germline-derived CDR1 and CDR2 are SGHNT and YYREEE (reference sequence). The ends were cut back, 5 bases at V and 3 bases at J, with 13 bases in the middle. CDR3 size: 14 residues. The CDR3, as DNA: TGTGCCAGCAGATCCGGACAGATAACAGATACGCAGTATTTT. It specifies CASRSGQITDTQYF.

The chain recombines TRBV9 with TRBJ1-1, with D possibly TRBD1 on 5 matching bases. The CDR3 covers 13 residues. Per germline, CDR1 SGDLS and CDR2 YYNGEE. With 4 bases removed from V and 4 bases from J, the gap between germline ends came to 11 bases. The CDR3 region has the DNA TGTGCCAGCAGCAGGGGTCCCAGCACTGAAGCTTTCTTT. Its translation: CASSRGPSTEAFF.

This clone is a singleton in its sample. The chain employs TRBV29-1 and TRBJ1-2; TRBD1 matches 9 bases. The junction had 5 bases not matched to a gene; V was cut back by 2 bases and J by 1 base. The CDR3 extends over 15 amino acids. The germline gives CDR1 SQVTM, CDR2 ANQGSEA. CDR3: CSVEHWDRVNYGYTF. CDR3 nucleotide sequence: TGCAGCGTTGAACACTGGGACAGGGTTAACTATGGCTACACCTTC.

This clone was detected only a few times. V gene TRBV7-6 combines with J gene TRBJ2-3; D is perhaps TRBD2 (5 bases). V lost 5 bases, J lost 9 bases, and 15 bases lay in between. CDR3 length: 13 residues. Germline CDR1 is SGHVS and CDR2 is FNYEAQ. The CDR3 bases are TGTGCCAGCAGCCGAAAAGCGGCCCTCACGCAGTATTTT. Its protein product is CASSRKAALTQYF.

The chain employs TRBV27 and TRBJ2-7; 12 bases align to TRBD2. Losses at the gene ends were 4 bases for V and 2 bases for J; bases not matched to a gene: 9. Germline V lookup: CDR1 MNHEY, CDR2 SMNVEV (reference sequence). This CDR3 is built from 17 residues. CDR3 amino acids: CASSSQRPSGGAYEQYF. CDR3 nucleotide sequence: TGTGCCAGCAGTTCCCAACGACCTAGCGGGGGGGCCTACGAGCAGTACTTC.

The rearrangement links TRBV6-6 to TRBJ1-5; 9 bases match TRBD1. There are 15 residues in the CDR3. The ends lost 4 bases at V and 5 bases at J; junction bases unmatched: 6. CDR1 is MNHNY, CDR2 SVGAGI, per germline (reference sequence). The CDR3 region has the DNA TGTGCCAGCAGTTTTTGGACAGGGGCTGATCAGCCCCAGCATTTT. It is translated as CASSFWTGADQPQHF.

The V call is TRBV13, the J call TRBJ2-3; the match to TRBD2 covers 9 bases. The CDR3 extends over 18 amino acids. The junction had 10 bases not matched to a gene; V was cut back by 0 bases and J by 3 bases. Germline CDR1 is PRHDT and CDR2 is FYEKMQ (reference sequence). CDR3 bases: TGTGCCAGCAGCTTAGGTCGGTTGGGCGGGGGGGCGACAGATACGCAGTATTTT. As protein: CASSLGRLGGGATDTQYF.

The CDR3 DNA is TGTGCCAGCAGCACAGGGAACCCAGAGACCCAGTACTTC. Amino acids: CASSTGNPETQYF. V and J are TRBV28 and TRBJ2-5, with D possibly matching TRBD1 (6 bases). Looked up from germline, CDR1 is MDHEN and CDR2 is SYDVKM. The CDR3 spans 13 residues. V was cut by 6 bases and J by 4 bases, with 12 bases left in between.

The chain joins TRBV7-9 to TRBJ2-1; 11 bases map to TRBD1. CDR1 and CDR2 from the germline V gene are SEHNR and FQNEAQ (reference sequence). Trimming at V came to 5 bases and at J to 8 bases, leaving 5 bases not matched to a gene. This CDR3 spans 14 amino acids. The CDR3 DNA sequence: TGTGCCAGCAGCGGGGGACAGGGGGGTTATGAGCAGTTCTTC. It translates to CASSGGQGGYEQFF.

This chain joins TRBV9 and TRBJ1-6; TRBD1 matches 7 bases. The length of the CDR3 is 14 residues. Germline CDR1 is SGDLS and CDR2 is YYNGEE. V trimming: 4 bases; J trimming: 6 bases; junction bases outside the gene matches: 4. The CDR3 DNA sequence: TGTGCCAGCAGCTCGGGACAGTTTAATTCACCCCTCCACTTT. This sequence encodes CASSSGQFNSPLHF.

The chain couples TRBV5-1 to TRBJ1-1; the match to TRBD1 covers 9 bases. Germline loops: CDR1 SGHRS, CDR2 YFSETQ. This CDR3 comprises 17 residues. With V trimmed by 5 bases and J by 1 base, 12 bases remained unmatched. In nucleotides, the CDR3 is TGCGCCAGCAGGGTACTAGGACAGGGGAGAAGGAACACTGAAGCTTTCTTT. It is translated as CASRVLGQGRRNTEAFF.

This chain uses TRBV10-3 with TRBJ2-1; 11 nucleotides match TRBD2. The CDR3 is made up of 18 amino acids. With V trimmed by 0 bases and J by 6 bases, 10 bases remained unmatched. Germline V CDR1 and CDR2: ENHRY, SYGVKD. The CDR3 protein is CAISESNLAGGQGNEQFF. The CDR3, as DNA: TGTGCCATCAGTGAGTCGAACCTAGCGGGGGGCCAAGGCAATGAGCAGTTCTTC.